These 16 T cell receptor beta chains share one sample of origin, sequenced in a study of cytomegalovirus exposure and HLA in healthy donors (dated by TCRdb to 2016 to 2017). Library method: the immunoSEQ multiplex PCR assay. TCRdb retrieved this table from immuneACCESS and kept in-frame rearrangements only. Not all clones are present; in checked studies, unresolved V genes account for under half, and no reason is known for the remainder. Counted in this sample were about 130,000 clones; roughly 79% of them appeared once. Together, the top ten hold around 27% of the sample. The sequenced sample was PBMCs. These receptors were obtained from a man aged 25-40 years in good health and CMV-seropositive.

The chain joins TRBV6-5 to TRBJ1-1; D perhaps matches TRBD1 (5 bases). This CDR3 contains 12 residues. Per germline, CDR1 MNHEY and CDR2 SVGAGI. V gave up 6 bases and J gave up 6 bases, with 11 bases separating them. The CDR3 DNA sequence: TGTGCCAGCAGCTCGACAGTTTCTGAAGCTTTCTTT. Translated: CASSSTVSEAFF.

This chain uses TRBV7-2 with TRBJ2-2; D is uncertain. The CDR3 covers 15 residues. The ends were cut back, 1 base at V and 1 base at J, with 7 bases in the middle. In germline, CDR1 is SGHTA, CDR2 FQGNSA. The CDR3 protein is CASSLVQLNTGELFF. CDR3 in DNA: TGTGCCAGCAGCTTAGTACAGCTGAACACCGGGGAGCTGTTTTTT.

The V and J genes are TRBV23-1 and TRBJ1-1, with D perhaps matching TRBD1 (6 bases). TRBV23-1 is an ORF, with its function uncertain. Trimming removed 4 bases at V and 2 bases at J, with 8 bases between. The CDR3 contains 13 residues. The CDR3 sequence is CASSPGHNTEAFF. As DNA, the CDR3 is TGCGCCAGCAGTCCGGGACATAACACTGAAGCTTTCTTT.

This clone appeared a single time. This chain uses TRBV10-3 with TRBJ1-2; 9 bases fit TRBD1. The CDR3 loop spans 14 amino acids. Trimming took 6 bases from V and 4 from J; bases not matched to a gene: 6. Germline V gene data show CDR1 as ENHRY and CDR2 as SYGVKD. In DNA, the CDR3 is TGTGCCATCAGCGGGGGACAGGGAACCTATGGCTACACCTTC. Translated: CAISGGQGTYGYTF.

V is TRBV5-1 and J is TRBJ2-3, with D perhaps matching TRBD2 (5 bases). This CDR3 is built from 16 residues. The germline V and J ends were trimmed by 1 base and 1 base, with 13 bases remaining between them. In germline, CDR1 is SGHRS, CDR2 YFSETQ. CDR3: CASSLRASGGTDTQYF. In DNA form, the CDR3 reads TGCGCCAGCAGCTTGAGAGCAAGCGGAGGCACAGATACGCAGTATTTT. Drawing the rest from reference TRBV5-1 and TRBJ2-3, the complete variable domain is KAGVTQTPRYLIKTRGQQVTLSCSPISGHRSVSWYQQTPGQGLQFLFEYFSETQRNKGNFPGRFSGRQFSNSRSEMNVSTLELGDSALYLCASSLRASGGTDTQYFGPGTRLTVL.

The chain joins TRBV6-1 to TRBJ2-7; 7 positions match TRBD1. The CDR3 contains 16 residues. Germline-derived CDR1 and CDR2 are MNHNS and SASEGT. With V trimmed by 1 base and J by 0 bases, 6 bases remained unmatched. In DNA, the CDR3 is TGTGCCAGCAGTGAAGATTACAGGGGAATCTCCTACGAGCAGTACTTC. Translating gives CASSEDYRGISYEQYF.

The chain recombines TRBV7-2 with TRBJ2-1; the match to TRBD2 covers 11 bases. This CDR3 is built from 14 residues. V lost 3 bases to trimming and J lost 9 bases; unmatched junction nucleotides: 4. Germline lookup yields CDR1 SGHTA and CDR2 FQGNSA. The CDR3 loop reads CASSFSGGAVEQFF. CDR3 coding DNA: TGTGCCAGCAGCTTTAGCGGGGGGGCCGTTGAGCAGTTCTTC.

V gene TRBV2 combines with J gene TRBJ2-2; TRBD1 aligns across 8 bases. J gave up 7 bases and V 6 bases, and 13 bases lay outside the gene matches. Germline V CDR1 and CDR2: SNHLY, FYNNEI. The CDR3 totals 16 residues. The CDR3 protein is CASRARSQGAGGELFF. CDR3 DNA sequence: TGTGCCAGCAGGGCCCGTAGCCAGGGGGCTGGCGGGGAGCTGTTTTTT.

This clone has a single count. This chain links TRBV5-4 with TRBJ2-7; 12 nucleotides line up with TRBD2. In germline, CDR1 is SGHNT, CDR2 YYREEE (reference sequence). The CDR3 contains 19 residues. The J segment lost 0 bases and the V segment lost 4 bases, leaving 14 bases of the junction unmatched. The CDR3 is CASSHAVFGLAGRSYEQYF. The CDR3 DNA is TGTGCCAGCAGCCATGCAGTATTTGGACTAGCGGGGCGCTCCTACGAGCAGTACTTC.

The chain is built from TRBV2 and TRBJ1-2; TRBD1 is a possible D gene (5 bases). The CDR3 runs 15 residues. The V gene lost 2 bases and the J gene lost 8 bases, with 18 bases spanning the gap. Germline V CDR1 and CDR2: SNHLY, FYNNEI. In nucleotides, the CDR3 is TGTGCCAGCAGTGAATCCCTCGGGGGTTGGAGGGGCTACACCTTC. Amino acids: CASSESLGGWRGYTF.

The gene calls are TRBV6-5 and TRBJ2-7; weak D call: TRBD1 (6 bases). Germline assignment: CDR1 MNHEY and CDR2 SVGAGI. The CDR3 is 14 residues long. Trimming pared 5 bases from V and 2 bases from J, leaving 13 bases between. The CDR3 DNA reads TGTGCCAGCAGTAAAGGACAGAAAGCCTACGAGCAGTACTTC. It codes for CASSKGQKAYEQYF.

CDR3 loop: CASSPFRGDEQYF. The CDR3 DNA follows: TGTGCCAGCTCACCGTTTAGGGGCGACGAGCAGTACTTC. The V gene is TRBV18, the J gene TRBJ2-7, with a tentative D call TRBD1 (5 bases). V was clipped by 3 bases and J by 5 bases, with 11 bases between them. Germline CDR1 and CDR2: KGHSH and LQKENI. The CDR3 spans 13 residues.

This clone has more than one count but fewer than ten. J is TRBJ1-2 and V is TRBV2; 8 bases agree with TRBD1. The germline CDR1 and CDR2 sequences are SNHLY and FYNNEI. The CDR3 has 13 residues. The V and J ends lost 6 bases and 10 bases, in that order; junction bases with no gene match: 10. CDR3 sequence reads: CASSPRVDRDYTF. CDR3 coding DNA: TGTGCCAGCAGCCCACGGGTGGACAGGGACTACACCTTC.

The gene calls are TRBV9 and TRBJ2-7; D perhaps matches TRBD2 (6 bases). In germline, CDR1 is SGDLS, CDR2 YYNGEE. V was pared by 0 bases and J by 2 bases, with 9 bases between. The CDR3 has 14 residues. The CDR3 coding sequence is TGTGCCAGCAGCGTAGGACTAGGAACCTACGAGCAGTACTTC. Translating it yields CASSVGLGTYEQYF. Drawing the rest from reference TRBV9 and TRBJ2-7, the complete variable domain is DSGVTQTPKHLITATGQRVTLRCSPRSGDLSVYWYQQSLDQGLQFLIQYYNGEERAKGNILERFSAQQFPDLHSELNLSSLELGDSALYFCASSVGLGTYEQYFGPGTRLTVT.

The V call is TRBV2, the J call TRBJ2-1; 7 bases map to TRBD1. Germline trimming cut 4 bases from V and 7 bases from J; bases unmatched to any gene: 4. The CDR3 loop spans 13 amino acids. Germline V gives CDR1 SNHLY, CDR2 FYNNEI. The CDR3 loop is CASSGQGFNEQFF. CDR3 coding DNA: TGTGCCAGCAGTGGACAGGGATTTAATGAGCAGTTCTTC.

V and J are TRBV9 and TRBJ1-1; D remains ambiguous. The germline V and J ends were trimmed by 1 base and 1 base, with 5 bases remaining between them. This CDR3 contains 13 residues. Per the germline V gene, CDR1 is SGDLS and CDR2 is YYNGEE. The CDR3 spells CASSVTENTEAFF. The CDR3 bases are TGTGCCAGCAGCGTAACAGAGAACACTGAAGCTTTCTTT.